This T cell receptor (beta chain) was identified during a study of T cells after yellow fever vaccination. TCRdb independently ran MiXCR on the 5' RACE reads; one entry per CDR3 protein. This repertoire shows about 220,000 distinct CDR3 sequences, 3% to 4% found once; its top ten account for around 3.2%. In this sample, this clonotype turned up many times. Per germline, CDR1 SGDLS and CDR2 YYNGEE. V gave up 2 bases and J gave up 4 bases; unmatched junction bases: 13. The CDR3 covers 17 residues. Material: CD4+ T cells sorted from PBMCs, obtained 10 days after the yellow fever booster vaccination. The clonotype originates from a man younger than 35 who received the YFV17D yellow fever vaccine. The V call is TRBV9, the J call TRBJ2-3; TRBD2 matches at 7 bases. DNA of the CDR3: TGTGCCAGCAGCGTGAGGGGTGGCGGGGGTATTGCAGATACGCAGTATTTT. Translation gives CASSVRGGGGIADTQYF. Drawing the rest from reference TRBV9 and TRBJ2-3, the complete variable domain is DSGVTQTPKHLITATGQRVTLRCSPRSGDLSVYWYQQSLDQGLQFLIQYYNGEERAKGNILERFSAQQFPDLHSELNLSSLELGDSALYFCASSVRGGGGIADTQYFGPGTRLTVL.